Sequencing of this TCR beta chain was carried out in a study of beta chain features in type 1 diabetes. Points from the study as a whole: An over-representation of cells with high TCR expression could result from cDNA sequencing. Across all four CD4+ subsets, people with type 1 diabetes showed modestly shorter TCRB CDR3s.

With respect to this clone: Its matching antigen is unknown.

Germline CDR1 and CDR2: ENHRY and SYGVKD. This CDR3 spans 11 amino acids. Trimming cost V 4 bases and J 7 bases, with 5 bases left between them. The study reverse transcribed the entire isolated RNA, so it sequenced expressed TCRB transcripts. Repertoires were generated with immunoSEQ multiplex PCR, while TCRdb's copy carries only in-frame clones and drops some. Found here are 900,000 or so clones, 17% of them singletons; the top ten hold around 0.02%. V usage is TRBV10-3 and J usage is TRBJ2-1; D is perhaps TRBD1 (5 bases). The TCR comes from a woman between 18 and 29 years old in good health. The sample was naive CD4+ T cells from blood. This CDR3 is CAISGQNEQFF. The CDR3 coding sequence is TGTGCCATCAGTGGACAGAATGAGCAGTTCTTC.